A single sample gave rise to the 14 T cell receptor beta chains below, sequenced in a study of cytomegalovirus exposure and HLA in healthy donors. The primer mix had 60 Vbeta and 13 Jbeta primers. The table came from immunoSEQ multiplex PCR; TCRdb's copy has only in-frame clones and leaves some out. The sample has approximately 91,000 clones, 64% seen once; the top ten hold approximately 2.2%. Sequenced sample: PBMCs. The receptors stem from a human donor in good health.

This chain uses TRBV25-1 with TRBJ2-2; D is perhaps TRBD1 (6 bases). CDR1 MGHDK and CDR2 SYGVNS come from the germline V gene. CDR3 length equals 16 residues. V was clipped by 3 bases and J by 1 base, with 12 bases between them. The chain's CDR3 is CASSDRQDMNTGELFF. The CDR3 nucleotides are TGTGCCAGCAGTGATCGACAGGACATGAACACCGGGGAGCTGTTTTTT.

The CDR3 sequence is CASSLAGTARNTIYF. The DNA of the CDR3 is TGTGCCAGCAGCTTAGCCGGGACAGCCAGAAACACCATATATTTT. The chain recombines TRBV7-2 with TRBJ1-3; 7 bases are a match to TRBD1. The germline CDR1 and CDR2 sequences are SGHTA and FQGNSA. Losses at the gene ends were 0 bases for V and 5 bases for J; bases not matched to a gene: 4. The CDR3 loop spans 15 amino acids.

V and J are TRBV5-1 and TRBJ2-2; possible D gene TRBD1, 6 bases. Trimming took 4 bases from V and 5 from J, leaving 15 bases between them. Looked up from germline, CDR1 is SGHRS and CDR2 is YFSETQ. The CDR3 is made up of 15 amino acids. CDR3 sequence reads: CASSPLQGGTGELFF. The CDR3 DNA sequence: TGCGCCAGCAGCCCGCTACAGGGTGGAACCGGGGAGCTGTTTTTT.

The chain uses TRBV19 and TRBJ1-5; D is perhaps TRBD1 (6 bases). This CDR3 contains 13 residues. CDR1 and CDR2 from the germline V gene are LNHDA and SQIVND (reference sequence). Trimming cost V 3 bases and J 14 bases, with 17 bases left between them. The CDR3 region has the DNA TGTGCCAGTAGTATGAGGACAGACTTACCAGAGCATTTT. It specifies CASSMRTDLPEHF.

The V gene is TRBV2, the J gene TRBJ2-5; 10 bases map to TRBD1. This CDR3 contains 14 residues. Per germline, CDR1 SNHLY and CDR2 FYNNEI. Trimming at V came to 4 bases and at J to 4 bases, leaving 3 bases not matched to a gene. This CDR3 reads CASSADRGRETQYF. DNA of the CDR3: TGTGCCAGCAGTGCAGACAGGGGGCGAGAGACCCAGTACTTC.

For the CDR3, the DNA is TGCGCCAGCAGCGGACAGGACAATTCACCCCTCCACTTT. Residues: CASSGQDNSPLHF. V usage is TRBV5-1 and J usage is TRBJ1-6; 7 nucleotides align to TRBD1. The length of the CDR3 is 13 residues. V was clipped by 4 bases and J by 7 bases; unmatched bases: 2. Germline V gives CDR1 SGHRS, CDR2 YFSETQ.

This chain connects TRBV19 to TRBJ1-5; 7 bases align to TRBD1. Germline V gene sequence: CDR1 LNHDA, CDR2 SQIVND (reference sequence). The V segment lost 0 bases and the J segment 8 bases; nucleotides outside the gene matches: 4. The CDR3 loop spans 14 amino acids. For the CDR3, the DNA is TGTGCCAGTAGTATAGAAGGGGGCCAGAAGCCCCAGCATTTT. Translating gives CASSIEGGQKPQHF.

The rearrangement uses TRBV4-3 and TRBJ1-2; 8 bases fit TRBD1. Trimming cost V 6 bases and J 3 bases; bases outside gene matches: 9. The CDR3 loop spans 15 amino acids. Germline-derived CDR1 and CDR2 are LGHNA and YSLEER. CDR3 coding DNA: TGCGCCAGCAGTTTTAGGGCAGGGGGCGACTATGGCTACACCTTC. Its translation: CASSFRAGGDYGYTF.

Written as DNA, the CDR3 is TGCGCCAGCAGCCAAGTTTACGGGATGTCCTATAATTCACCCCTCCACTTT. Its protein is CASSQVYGMSYNSPLHF. This chain links TRBV4-1 with TRBJ1-6; D call uncertain. The V and J ends lost 1 base and 1 base respectively, with 11 bases between them. This CDR3 comprises 17 residues. CDR1 is MGHRA, CDR2 YSYEKL, per germline.

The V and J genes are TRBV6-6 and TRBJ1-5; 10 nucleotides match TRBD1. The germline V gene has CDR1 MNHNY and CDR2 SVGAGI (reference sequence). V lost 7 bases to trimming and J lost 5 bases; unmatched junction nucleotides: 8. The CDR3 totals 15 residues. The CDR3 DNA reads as TGTGCCAGCACCCTAGGACAGGGGGGATATCAGCCCCAGCATTTT. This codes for CASTLGQGGYQPQHF.

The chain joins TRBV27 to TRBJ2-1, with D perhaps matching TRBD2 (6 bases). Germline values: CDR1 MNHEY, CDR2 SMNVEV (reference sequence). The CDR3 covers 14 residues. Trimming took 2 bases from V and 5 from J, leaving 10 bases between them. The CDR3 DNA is TGTGCCAGCAGTTTAGGAGGGCCCCACAATGAGCAGTTCTTC. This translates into CASSLGGPHNEQFF.

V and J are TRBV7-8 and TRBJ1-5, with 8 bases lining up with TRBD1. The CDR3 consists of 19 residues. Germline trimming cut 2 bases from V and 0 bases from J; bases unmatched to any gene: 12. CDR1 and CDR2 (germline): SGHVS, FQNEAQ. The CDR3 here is CASSLSRTGRRYSNQPQHF. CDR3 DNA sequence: TGTGCCAGCAGCTTATCGAGGACAGGGCGCCGCTATAGCAATCAGCCCCAGCATTTT.

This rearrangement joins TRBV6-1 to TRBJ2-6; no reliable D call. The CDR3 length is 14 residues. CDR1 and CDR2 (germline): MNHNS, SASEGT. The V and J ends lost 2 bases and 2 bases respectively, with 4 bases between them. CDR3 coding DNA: TGTGCCAGCAGTGAACTAGCTGGGGCCAACGTCCTGACTTTC. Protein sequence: CASSELAGANVLTF.

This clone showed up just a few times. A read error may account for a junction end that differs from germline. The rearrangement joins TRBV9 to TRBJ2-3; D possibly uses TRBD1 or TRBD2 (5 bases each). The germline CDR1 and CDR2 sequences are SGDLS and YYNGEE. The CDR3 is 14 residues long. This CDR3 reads CASNVGGRADTQYF. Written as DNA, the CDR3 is TGTGCCAGCAACGTAGGAGGCAGGGCAGATACGCAGTATTTT.